This T cell receptor beta chain derives from a study of monozygotic twins with inflammatory bowel disease. TCRdb reworked the 5' RACE reads into one entry per CDR3 protein, no DNA. The sample has about 140,000 distinct CDR3 sequences. Germline V gives CDR1 MGHRA, CDR2 YSYEKL. The CDR3 sequence is 11 residues long. Material: blood. V and J are TRBV4-1 and TRBJ2-3. This sequence was found in a human donor with ulcerative colitis or Crohn's disease, or a healthy co-twin of an affected twin (not recorded which). CDR3 sequence: CASSQVNTQYF.